The TCR beta chain under discussion was sequenced for a study of T cell changes during pregnancy in multiple sclerosis. J lost 7 bases, V lost 2 bases, and 8 bases had no gene match. The CDR3 runs to 14 residues. CDR1 and CDR2 (germline): WNHNN, SYGVQD (reference sequence). Profiling relied on immunoSEQ multiplex PCR, and the TCRdb table lists in-frame clones only, not all of them. The sample comprises about 50,000 clones, about 90% of which are singletons, and about 0.24% rests with the top ten. The receptor's source is a female donor with multiple sclerosis, enrolled in a pregnancy study. This sequence joins TRBV10-1 and TRBJ2-7; 7 positions match TRBD1. The sample consisted of CD4+ T cells from peripheral blood mononuclear cells, taken in the second trimester of pregnancy. The CDR3 protein is CASSEGRGLGEQYF. CDR3 nucleotide sequence: TGCGCCAGCAGTGAGGGAAGGGGGCTCGGGGAGCAGTACTTC.